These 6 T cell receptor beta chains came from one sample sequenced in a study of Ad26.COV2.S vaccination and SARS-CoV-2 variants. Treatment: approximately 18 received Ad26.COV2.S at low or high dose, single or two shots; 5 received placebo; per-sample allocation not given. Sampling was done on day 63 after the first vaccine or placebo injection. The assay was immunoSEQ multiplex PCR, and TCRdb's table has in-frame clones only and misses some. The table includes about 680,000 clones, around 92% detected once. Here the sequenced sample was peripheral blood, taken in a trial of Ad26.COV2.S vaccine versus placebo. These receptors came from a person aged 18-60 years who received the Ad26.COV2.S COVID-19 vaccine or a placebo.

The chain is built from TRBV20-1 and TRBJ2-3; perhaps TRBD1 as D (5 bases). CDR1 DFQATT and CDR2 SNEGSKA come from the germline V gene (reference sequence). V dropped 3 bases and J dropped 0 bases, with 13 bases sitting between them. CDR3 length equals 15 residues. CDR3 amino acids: CSASSDSLSTDTQYF. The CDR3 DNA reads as TGCAGTGCTAGTTCCGACAGCTTAAGCACAGATACGCAGTATTTT.

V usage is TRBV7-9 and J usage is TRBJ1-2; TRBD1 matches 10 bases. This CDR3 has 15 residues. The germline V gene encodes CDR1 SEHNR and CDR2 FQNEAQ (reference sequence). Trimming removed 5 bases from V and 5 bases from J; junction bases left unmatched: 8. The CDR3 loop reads CASSDRGTGDYGYTF. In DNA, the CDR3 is TGTGCCAGCAGCGATAGAGGGACAGGGGATTATGGCTACACCTTC.

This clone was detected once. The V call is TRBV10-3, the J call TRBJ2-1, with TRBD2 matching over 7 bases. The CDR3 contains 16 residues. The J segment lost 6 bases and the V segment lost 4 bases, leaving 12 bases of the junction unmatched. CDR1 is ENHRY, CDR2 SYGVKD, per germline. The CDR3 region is CAISGGGGRTSNEQFF. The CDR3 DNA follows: TGTGCCATCAGTGGGGGGGGAGGGAGGACAAGCAATGAGCAGTTCTTC.

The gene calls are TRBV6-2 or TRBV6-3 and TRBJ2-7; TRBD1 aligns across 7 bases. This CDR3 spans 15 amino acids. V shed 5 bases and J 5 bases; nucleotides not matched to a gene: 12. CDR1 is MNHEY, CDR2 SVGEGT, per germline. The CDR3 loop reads CASSPHRQGVDEQYF. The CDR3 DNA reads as TGTGCCAGCAGTCCCCACCGACAGGGAGTCGACGAGCAGTACTTC.

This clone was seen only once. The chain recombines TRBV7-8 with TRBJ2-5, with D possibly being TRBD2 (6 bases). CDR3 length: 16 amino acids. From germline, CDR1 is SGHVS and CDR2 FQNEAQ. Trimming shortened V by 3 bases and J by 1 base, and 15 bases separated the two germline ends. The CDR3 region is CASSFSEGGAQETQYF. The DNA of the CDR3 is TGTGCCAGCAGCTTTAGCGAGGGAGGAGCCCAAGAGACCCAGTACTTC.

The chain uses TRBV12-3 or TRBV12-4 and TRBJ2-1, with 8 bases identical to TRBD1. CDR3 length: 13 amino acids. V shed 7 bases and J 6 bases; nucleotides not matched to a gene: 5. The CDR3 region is CASTRTGSNEQFF. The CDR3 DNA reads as TGTGCCAGCACCCGGACAGGGTCCAATGAGCAGTTCTTC.